What follows describes a single T cell receptor (beta chain). This table comes from immunoSEQ multiplex PCR, and its TCRdb copy is limited to in-frame clones, with some not included. The sample lists about 31,000 clones, 75% to 95% seen once, with over 3.5% in the top ten. V was trimmed by 4 bases and J by 1 base, leaving 14 bases between them. Looked up from germline, CDR1 is MGHRA and CDR2 is YSYEKL. CDR3 length: 15 amino acids. The entry originates in a study of T cell changes during pregnancy in multiple sclerosis. The source material was CD8+ T cells from peripheral blood mononuclear cells, sampled in the second trimester of pregnancy. The chain couples TRBV4-1 to TRBJ2-7; no clear D gene. The receptor comes from a female donor with multiple sclerosis, enrolled in a pregnancy study. The CDR3 DNA reads as TGCGCCAGCAGCCCCCTGGGCAGCACTTCCTACGAGCAGTACTTC. Its protein is CASSPLGSTSYEQYF.